The 14 T cell receptor beta chains below were found in one sample sequenced in a study of blood T cell repertoires in COVID-19. Sequencing was performed with immunoSEQ multiplex PCR; in TCRdb, only in-frame clones are kept and a portion is missing. The sample shows about 160,000 clones, about 87% of them seen only once. The source material was peripheral blood. All receptors come from a woman between 65 and 79 years old with COVID-19, enrolled during active disease.

This clone was seen a few times. The genes are TRBV6-4 and TRBJ1-2, with 8 positions matching TRBD1. Germline V gene data show CDR1 as MRHNA and CDR2 as SNTAGT. The CDR3 covers 13 residues. The J segment lost 8 bases and the V segment lost 0 bases, leaving 2 bases of the junction unmatched. CDR3 sequence: CASSDSTGAGYTF. CDR3 nucleotide sequence: TGTGCCAGCAGTGACTCGACAGGGGCCGGCTACACCTTC.

This clone was recorded only once. The V gene is TRBV18, the J gene TRBJ2-4; 15 positions agree with TRBD2. CDR3 size: 21 residues. V was clipped by 3 bases and J by 0 bases; unmatched bases: 12. Germline lookup yields CDR1 KGHSH and CDR2 LQKENI. CDR3 nucleotide sequence: TGTGCCAGCTCACCTCCCGGGACTAGCGGGGGGCCGTTTCTAGCCAAAAACATTCAGTACTTC. Its translation: CASSPPGTSGGPFLAKNIQYF.

The rearrangement joins TRBV7-2 to TRBJ2-2; D not certain. Germline CDR1 is SGHTA and CDR2 is FQGNSA. The V and J ends lost 3 bases and 7 bases respectively, with 21 bases between them. The length of the CDR3 is 17 residues. The CDR3 loop reads CASSLTVRSLIGGELFF. The CDR3 DNA reads as TGTGCCAGCAGCTTGACGGTTCGGAGCCTTATCGGCGGGGAGCTGTTTTTT.

This chain connects TRBV19 to TRBJ2-5; TRBD2 agrees at 10 bases. CDR1 and CDR2 (germline): LNHDA, SQIVND (reference sequence). The V gene end was trimmed by 4 bases and the J gene end by 4 bases; junction bases not matched to a gene: 9. This CDR3 has 16 residues. The CDR3 is CASSTRSGGAGETQYF. CDR3 coding DNA: TGTGCCAGTAGTACCCGGAGCGGGGGGGCAGGAGAGACCCAGTACTTC. Full variable domain (remainder filled in from reference TRBV19 and TRBJ2-5): DGGITQSPKYLFRKEGQNVTLSCEQNLNHDAMYWYRQDPGQGLRLIYYSQIVNDFQKGDIAEGYSVSREKKESFPLTVTSAQKNPTAFYLCASSTRSGGAGETQYFGPGTRLLVL.

This clone was picked up a small number of times. The V gene is TRBV23-1, the J gene TRBJ2-1, with D unresolved. TRBV23-1 is designated an ORF whose function remains uncertain. This CDR3 spans 11 amino acids. Trimming removed 7 bases from V and 8 bases from J, with 9 bases in between. The CDR3 sequence: CASTPCDEQFF. DNA for the CDR3: TGCGCCAGCACCCCTTGCGATGAGCAGTTCTTC.

J is TRBJ1-1 and V is TRBV6-1, with D unclear. Trimming shortened V by 0 bases and J by 1 base, and 3 bases separated the two germline ends. This CDR3 is 13 amino acids long. The germline gives CDR1 MNHNS, CDR2 SASEGT. The CDR3 is CASSEARNTEAFF. The CDR3 nucleotides are TGTGCCAGCAGTGAAGCGAGGAACACTGAAGCTTTCTTT.

This clone was counted between two and nine times. The rearrangement joins TRBV29-1 to TRBJ1-5; 7 bases are shared with TRBD1. Unmatched junction bases numbered 4, after V lost 4 bases and J lost 4 bases. The CDR3 sequence is 13 residues long. Germline CDR1 is SQVTM and CDR2 is ANQGSEA. The CDR3 DNA sequence: TGCAGCGTTGGGGACAGCCTTAATCAGCCCCAGCATTTT. Its protein product is CSVGDSLNQPQHF.

The chain is built from TRBV3-1 (or the pseudogene TRBV3-2) and TRBJ1-2; the match to TRBD1 covers 10 bases. The V segment lost 4 bases and the J segment 0 bases; nucleotides outside the gene matches: 2. The CDR3 length is 15 residues. Germline loops: CDR1 LGHDT, CDR2 YNNKEL (reference sequence). CDR3 bases: TGTGCCAGCAGCCCCGGGACAGGGGCTAACTATGGCTACACCTTC. It codes for CASSPGTGANYGYTF.

This chain connects TRBV28 to TRBJ1-1, with 8 nucleotides matching TRBD1. The germline gives CDR1 MDHEN, CDR2 SYDVKM. Trimming took 6 bases from V and 2 from J; bases not matched to a gene: 5. The CDR3 covers 14 residues. The CDR3 is CASRLGQGNTEAFF. DNA of the CDR3: TGTGCCAGCAGGCTTGGACAGGGCAACACTGAAGCTTTCTTT.

The sample holds a few counts of this clone. The V call is TRBV19, the J call TRBJ1-6, with 7 positions matching TRBD1. The CDR3 covers 17 residues. Trimming took 6 bases from V and 0 from J; bases not matched to a gene: 8. CDR1 and CDR2 (germline): LNHDA, SQIVND (reference sequence). The chain's CDR3 is CASRDRDRSSYNSPLHF. CDR3 nucleotides: TGTGCCAGTAGGGACCGGGACAGAAGCTCCTATAATTCACCCCTCCACTTT.

The genes are TRBV6-2 or TRBV6-3 and TRBJ2-1, with D perhaps matching TRBD2 (5 bases). Germline V CDR1 and CDR2: MNHEY, SVGEGT. The CDR3 loop spans 14 amino acids. V lost 5 bases and J 4 bases, leaving 12 bases between the germline ends. The CDR3 sequence: CASSRSVGYNEQFF. The CDR3 DNA is TGTGCCAGCAGTCGTAGCGTGGGATACAATGAGCAGTTCTTC.

The chain joins TRBV27 to TRBJ1-5; D perhaps matches TRBD1 (6 bases). Germline V gene lookup returns CDR1 MNHEY and CDR2 SMNVEV (reference sequence). CDR3 length: 19 residues. Trimming removed 3 bases from V and 0 bases from J, with 21 bases in between. The CDR3 DNA reads as TGTGCCAGCAGTTTGAGGGGGACAAGGATCAAGTATAGCAATCAGCCCCAGCATTTT. Its translation is CASSLRGTRIKYSNQPQHF.

The table lists this clone with a count of one. The chain couples TRBV7-3 to TRBJ2-1, with D perhaps TRBD1 (5 bases). Trimming pared 5 bases from V and 9 bases from J, leaving 17 bases between. Germline CDR1 reads SGHTA; CDR2 reads FQGTGA. The CDR3 length is 14 residues. The CDR3 DNA sequence: TGTGCCAGCAGCCCCAGCTGGCAGGGTAGTGAGCAGTTCTTC. Encoded protein: CASSPSWQGSEQFF.

The rearrangement joins TRBV5-1 to TRBJ2-2; possible D gene TRBD1, 6 bases. This CDR3 is built from 16 residues. Germline lookup yields CDR1 SGHRS and CDR2 YFSETQ. The V gene lost 4 bases and the J gene lost 2 bases, with 15 bases spanning the gap. CDR3 in DNA: TGCGCCAGCAGCCCTCGGACAGACCTCAACACCGGGGAGCTGTTTTTT. It specifies CASSPRTDLNTGELFF.